Following are 18 T cell receptor beta chains from one sample sequenced in a study of identifying expanded T cells in peripheral blood. Sequencing used immunoSEQ multiplex PCR; TCRdb keeps in-frame clones, though not all of them. This table has some 95,000 clones, approximately 86% appearing once. The sample taken for sequencing was blood. All receptors derive from a person between 18 and 75 years old in good health.

The chain uses TRBV4-2 and TRBJ2-7; the match to TRBD2 covers 9 bases. After removal of 1 base from V and 6 bases from J, the junction contained 4 bases not matched to a gene. CDR1 LGHNA and CDR2 YNFKEQ come from the germline V gene. CDR3 length: 14 amino acids. The CDR3 DNA is TGTGCCAGCAGCCAAGGGACTAGCGTCGGCGAGCAGTACTTC. Encoded protein: CASSQGTSVGEQYF.

The chain recombines TRBV5-1 with TRBJ2-7; 7 bases are shared with TRBD1. V shed 4 bases and J 4 bases; nucleotides not matched to a gene: 11. CDR3 size: 15 residues. The germline V gene encodes CDR1 SGHRS and CDR2 YFSETQ. CDR3 in amino acids: CASSRGQDGTYEQYF. The DNA of the CDR3 is TGCGCCAGCAGCAGAGGACAGGATGGAACGTACGAGCAGTACTTC.

The chain combines TRBV30 with TRBJ1-3; D gene uncertain. Germline V gene data show CDR1 as GTSNPN and CDR2 as SVGIG (reference sequence). The CDR3 covers 15 residues. The V end was cut by 1 base, the J end by 1 base, with 11 bases between. The CDR3 loop is CAWSGGQYSGNTIYF. CDR3 sequence (DNA): TGTGCCTGGAGTGGCGGGCAGTATTCTGGAAACACCATATATTTT.

The chain is built from TRBV6-1 and TRBJ2-2, with 7 bases fitting TRBD2. CDR3 size: 15 residues. V lost 4 bases to trimming and J lost 7 bases; unmatched junction nucleotides: 9. Germline CDR1 and CDR2: MNHNS and SASEGT. In DNA form, the CDR3 reads TGTGCCAGCAGTGTAGGAGCGGGGAGTAACGGGGAGCTGTTTTTT. Translating gives CASSVGAGSNGELFF.

The chain is built from TRBV4-3 and TRBJ2-3; the D gene is possibly TRBD2 (7 bases). Trimming pared 0 bases from V and 6 bases from J, leaving 19 bases between. From germline, CDR1 is LGHNA and CDR2 YSLEER. CDR3 size: 17 residues. The CDR3 sequence: CASSQDWEGGAYDTQYF. In DNA, the CDR3 is TGCGCCAGCAGCCAAGATTGGGAGGGGGGAGCTTACGATACGCAGTATTTT.

V is TRBV5-4 and J is TRBJ1-2; D unclear. The germline V gene has CDR1 SGHNT and CDR2 YYREEE (reference sequence). V dropped 6 bases and J dropped 5 bases, with 17 bases sitting between them. The CDR3 is made up of 14 amino acids. As DNA, the CDR3 is TGTGCCAGCACTATACGGACGCTAAATTATGGCTACACCTTC. The encoded protein is CASTIRTLNYGYTF.

The DNA of the CDR3 is TGTGCCAGCAGCTTTATGACAGGGTCGTTTGTTGACTATGGCTACACCTTC. It is translated as CASSFMTGSFVDYGYTF. The chain combines TRBV5-5 with TRBJ1-2; TRBD1 agrees at 7 bases. CDR1 and CDR2 from the germline V gene are SGHKS and YYEKEE (reference sequence). There are 17 residues in the CDR3. V gave up 2 bases and J gave up 3 bases; unmatched junction bases: 13.

This clone was found a few times. The gene calls are TRBV5-1 and TRBJ1-6, with D perhaps matching TRBD1 (6 bases). CDR1 and CDR2 from the germline V gene are SGHRS and YFSETQ. Trimming removed 2 bases at V and 8 bases at J, with 11 bases between. The CDR3 consists of 14 residues. CDR3 in amino acids: CASSFRGGDSPLHF. CDR3 DNA: TGCGCCAGCAGCTTCAGAGGGGGGGATTCACCCCTCCACTTT.

The gene calls are TRBV29-1 and TRBJ1-2; no clear D. Per germline, CDR1 SQVTM and CDR2 ANQGSEA. This CDR3 comprises 11 residues. V was pared by 8 bases and J by 2 bases, with 9 bases between. CDR3 coding DNA: TGCAGCAGCTCAGAAAACTATGGCTACACCTTC. As protein: CSSSENYGYTF.

This sequence joins TRBV2 and TRBJ1-4, with no clear D. With 6 bases removed from V and 4 bases from J, the gap between germline ends came to 3 bases. The germline gives CDR1 SNHLY, CDR2 FYNNEI. This CDR3 comprises 11 residues. The CDR3 sequence is CASSDNEKLFF. The CDR3 coding sequence is TGTGCCAGCAGCGATAATGAAAAACTGTTTTTT.

The chain joins TRBV6-6 to TRBJ1-2; no clear D. Trimming took off 8 bases at V and 4 bases at J, with 11 bases between the two ends. CDR1 is MNHNY and CDR2 is SVGAGI in the germline V gene (reference sequence). The CDR3 sequence is 12 residues long. CDR3 protein: CASRGGSYGYTF. CDR3 in DNA: TGTGCCAGCCGCGGTGGTAGCTATGGCTACACCTTC.

V usage is TRBV2 and J usage is TRBJ1-2; D is ambiguous. Germline values: CDR1 SNHLY, CDR2 FYNNEI. Between the trimmed V and J ends, which lost 0 bases and 8 bases, there was a span of 19 bases. The CDR3 is made up of 16 amino acids. The CDR3 here is CASSEALGGKSWGYTF. The DNA of the CDR3 is TGTGCCAGCAGTGAAGCGCTGGGAGGGAAGAGCTGGGGCTACACCTTC.

This chain links TRBV21-1 with TRBJ2-5; the D call in the table, TRBD2, was not verified against the DNA. TRBV21-1 is flagged as a pseudogene. The CDR3 runs to 20 residues. CDR3 sequence: CASSKNDSYGLASSKETQYF. CDR3 bases: TGTGCCAGCAGCAAAAATGACAGTTATGGACTAGCATCTTCGAAAGAGACCCAGTACTTC.

The chain combines TRBV10-3 with TRBJ2-1; 9 bases are a match to TRBD1. This CDR3 region has 15 residues. Trimming cost V 1 base and J 10 bases; bases outside gene matches: 8. The V gene's germline CDR1 is ENHRY and CDR2 SYGVKD. The CDR3 region has the DNA TGTGCCATCAGTGAGTTTGACAGGGGGATAGGGGAGCAGTTCTTC. Translation gives CAISEFDRGIGEQFF.

The chain couples TRBV15 to TRBJ1-5; D gene uncertain. This CDR3 is 12 amino acids long. CDR1 is LNHNV, CDR2 YYDKDF, per germline (reference sequence). V lost 3 bases to trimming and J lost 5 bases, with 5 bases between them. The DNA of the CDR3 is TGTGCCACCAGCAGGGACCATCAGCCCCAGCATTTT. This gives the protein CATSRDHQPQHF.

The V call is TRBV11-3, the J call TRBJ2-5; D uncertain. The V gene lost 6 bases and the J gene lost 4 bases, with 21 bases spanning the gap. This CDR3 comprises 16 residues. The germline V gene encodes CDR1 SGHNT and CDR2 YENEEA. CDR3 coding DNA: TGTGCCAGCAGGAGAAGAGGAGCCCCTCAGTCAGAGACCCAGTACTTC. Protein: CASRRRGAPQSETQYF.

The V call is TRBV7-7, the J call TRBJ2-7, with D perhaps TRBD2 (5 bases). This CDR3 has 15 residues. The germline V gene encodes CDR1 SSHAT and CDR2 FNYEAQ (reference sequence). Trimming left V 2 bases short and J 3 bases short, with 14 bases between. The CDR3 spells CASSLRPGTIYEQYF. In DNA form, the CDR3 reads TGTGCCAGCAGCTTAAGGCCGGGAACCATCTACGAGCAGTACTTC.

The chain carries TRBV7-3 and TRBJ2-1; 7 positions agree with TRBD2. The germline V gene has CDR1 SGHTA and CDR2 FQGTGA. CDR3 length equals 13 residues. The ends lost 3 bases at V and 9 bases at J; junction bases unmatched: 5. CDR3 amino acids: CASSFMTSSEQFF. The CDR3, as DNA: TGTGCCAGCAGCTTCATGACTAGCAGTGAGCAGTTCTTC.